Below are 25 T cell receptor beta chains sequenced from a single sample in a study of naive and memory T cell subsets. TCR cDNA received a 3' ligated oligonucleotide that carried a UMI. Four PCR rounds used nested alpha and beta constant region primers plus the SP2 primer. MiXCR, applied by TCRdb to the 5' RACE reads, yields one record per CDR3 protein. Among tens of thousands of distinct CDR3 sequences listed, approximately 7.2% were seen once. All receptors come from a male donor in good health.

This clonotype was observed at least ten times. This chain joins TRBV5-1 and TRBJ2-1; a possible D gene is TRBD1 (6 bases). This CDR3 spans 14 amino acids. The germline CDR1 and CDR2 sequences are SGHRS and YFSETQ. V was cut by 0 bases and J by 6 bases, with 10 bases left in between. The CDR3 DNA reads TGCGCCAGCAGCTTGGACCAGGGGTTCAATGAGCAGTTCTTC. The encoded protein is CASSLDQGFNEQFF.

This clonotype has ten or more counts. The chain links TRBV7-9 to TRBJ2-5; D may be TRBD1 (5 bases). V was shortened by 5 bases and J by 0 bases, with 13 bases between the two germline ends. CDR1 and CDR2 (germline): SEHNR, FQNEAQ (reference sequence). The CDR3 spans 15 residues. The CDR3 DNA sequence: TGTGCCAGCAGCAGAAGGGGAACAGACCAAGAGACCCAGTACTTC. Protein: CASSRRGTDQETQYF.

This clonotype was counted ten times or more. This chain joins TRBV6-5 and TRBJ2-2; 10 bases map to TRBD2. V dropped 6 bases and J dropped 1; count of bases not matched to a gene: 5. This CDR3 comprises 16 residues. Germline V lookup: CDR1 MNHEY, CDR2 SVGAGI. CDR3 coding DNA: TGTGCCAGCAGGACAACTAGCGGGAAGAACACCGGGGAGCTGTTTTTT. This encodes CASRTTSGKNTGELFF.

This clonotype is medium-sized within its sample. The rearrangement joins TRBV6-4 to TRBJ2-1, with TRBD1 identical over 10 bases. Germline V gives CDR1 MRHNA, CDR2 SNTAGT. V dropped 3 bases and J dropped 1; count of bases not matched to a gene: 6. The CDR3 covers 17 residues. CDR3 sequence: CASSEGTGDRSYNEQFF. The CDR3 bases are TGTGCCAGCAGTGAAGGGACAGGGGATCGGTCCTACAATGAGCAGTTCTTC.

The table lists this clonotype with many counts. The rearrangement uses TRBV11-2 and TRBJ1-2; D perhaps matches TRBD1 (5 bases). The V gene lost 4 bases and the J gene lost 0 bases, with 12 bases spanning the gap. The CDR3 runs to 15 residues. Per the germline V gene, CDR1 is SGHAT and CDR2 is FQNNGV. The CDR3 DNA follows: TGTGCCAGCAGCTCCGGGGCCGAGTCTAACTATGGCTACACCTTC. Its translation: CASSSGAESNYGYTF.

In this sample, this clonotype turned up many times. The chain employs TRBV4-2 and TRBJ2-1; 7 positions agree with TRBD2. Trimming cost V 2 bases and J 8 bases; bases outside gene matches: 9. CDR1 is LGHNA and CDR2 is YNFKEQ in the germline V gene. The CDR3 has 15 amino acids. As DNA, the CDR3 is TGTGCCAGCAGCCAATATGTCGGGGGGAGGGATGAGCAGTTCTTC. Its translation: CASSQYVGGRDEQFF.

This clonotype was observed a few times. The chain uses TRBV29-1 and TRBJ2-1, with D possibly being TRBD2 (6 bases). Between the trimmed V and J ends, which lost 4 bases and 7 bases, there was a span of 8 bases. In germline, CDR1 is SQVTM, CDR2 ANQGSEA. CDR3 length equals 11 residues. The CDR3 DNA is TGCAGCGTTGGGGGGGTGAATGAGCAGTTCTTC. Its translation: CSVGGVNEQFF.

The chain couples TRBV19 to TRBJ1-5, with 9 bases aligning to TRBD1. Germline values: CDR1 LNHDA, CDR2 SQIVND (reference sequence). V shed 3 bases and J 4 bases; nucleotides not matched to a gene: 1. The CDR3 length is 14 residues. The CDR3 region has the DNA TGTGCCAGTAGTATGGACAGGGGTAATCAGCCCCAGCATTTT. Protein: CASSMDRGNQPQHF.

This chain links TRBV19 with TRBJ2-2, with D unresolved. The length of the CDR3 is 16 residues. Germline V gene lookup returns CDR1 LNHDA and CDR2 SQIVND (reference sequence). The V end was cut by 3 bases, the J end by 0 bases, with 11 bases between. The CDR3 nucleotides read TGTGCCAGTAGTATTGACTTATTTGCGAACACCGGGGAGCTGTTTTTT. It codes for CASSIDLFANTGELFF. The whole variable domain, remainder taken from reference TRBV19 and TRBJ2-2, is DGGITQSPKYLFRKEGQNVTLSCEQNLNHDAMYWYRQDPGQGLRLIYYSQIVNDFQKGDIAEGYSVSREKKESFPLTVTSAQKNPTAFYLCASSIDLFANTGELFFGEGSRLTVL.

The chain couples TRBV5-1 to TRBJ2-2; no firm D call. The CDR3 extends over 14 amino acids. The germline CDR1 and CDR2 sequences are SGHRS and YFSETQ. Trimming took off 3 bases at V and 2 bases at J, with 8 bases between the two ends. CDR3 in DNA: TGCGCCAGCAGCTCCCGGGCCAACACCGGGGAGCTGTTTTTT. The encoded protein is CASSSRANTGELFF.

V and J are TRBV7-9 and TRBJ1-6; D gene uncertain. V dropped 2 bases and J dropped 5 bases, with 13 bases sitting between them. The CDR3 contains 16 residues. Germline V lookup: CDR1 SEHNR, CDR2 FQNEAQ (reference sequence). This chain's CDR3 is CASSLRPEEHNSPLHF. The CDR3 DNA reads TGTGCCAGCAGCTTAAGGCCGGAAGAACATAATTCACCCCTCCACTTT.

This clonotype was picked up many times. The J gene is TRBJ1-1, the V gene TRBV6-5; 7 bases agree with TRBD1. Germline CDR1 and CDR2: MNHEY and SVGAGI. The trim removed 6 bases at V and 4 bases at J, leaving 8 bases unmatched. The CDR3 sequence is 14 residues long. CDR3: CASRHLQGFTEAFF. Here the CDR3 DNA reads TGTGCCAGCAGACACCTACAGGGGTTCACTGAAGCTTTCTTT.

V gene TRBV29-1 combines with J gene TRBJ2-1; 8 bases are a match to TRBD2. Germline lookup yields CDR1 SQVTM and CDR2 ANQGSEA. This CDR3 region has 13 residues. J gave up 2 bases and V 8 bases, and 5 bases lay outside the gene matches. Here the CDR3 DNA reads TGCAGCTGGGGGCGGGAGGCCTACAATGAGCAGTTCTTC. This translates into CSWGREAYNEQFF.

The genes are TRBV4-1 and TRBJ2-3; the D is unclear. CDR3 size: 14 residues. Germline V gene sequence: CDR1 MGHRA, CDR2 YSYEKL. The V gene lost 4 bases and the J gene lost 7 bases, with 15 bases spanning the gap. The chain's CDR3 is CASSPPGEENTQYF. The CDR3 DNA reads as TGCGCCAGCAGCCCTCCGGGTGAGGAAAATACGCAGTATTTT.

CDR3: CASSRGRLNTDTQYF. The CDR3 bases are TGTGCCAGCAGCAGGGGCCGGCTCAACACAGATACGCAGTATTTT. V gene TRBV7-2 combines with J gene TRBJ2-3, with D tentatively TRBD1 (5 bases). Germline assignment: CDR1 SGHTA and CDR2 FQGNSA. V was clipped by 5 bases and J by 2 bases, with 14 bases between them. The CDR3 spans 15 residues.

This clonotype has only a few counts. This sequence joins TRBV5-1 and TRBJ2-5; no firm D call. Germline CDR1 SGHRS, CDR2 YFSETQ. The CDR3 spans 13 residues. Between the trimmed V and J ends, which lost 4 bases and 5 bases, there was a span of 12 bases. CDR3 DNA: TGCGCCAGCAGCCTGTACGGCAAGGAGACCCAGTACTTC. Its translation is CASSLYGKETQYF. Based on the CDR3 plus reference TRBV5-1 and TRBJ2-5, the full variable domain is KAGVTQTPRYLIKTRGQQVTLSCSPISGHRSVSWYQQTPGQGLQFLFEYFSETQRNKGNFPGRFSGRQFSNSRSEMNVSTLELGDSALYLCASSLYGKETQYFGPGTRLLVL.

V is TRBV25-1 and J is TRBJ2-1, with 12 nucleotides matching TRBD2. V trimming: 2 bases; J trimming: 4 bases; junction bases outside the gene matches: 0. Germline CDR1 is MGHDK and CDR2 is SYGVNS. The CDR3 runs to 15 residues. The CDR3 DNA sequence: TGTGCCAGCAGTGAAGGGACTAGCGGGTACAATGAGCAGTTCTTC. Translation gives CASSEGTSGYNEQFF. Using reference TRBV25-1 and TRBJ2-1 for the parts outside the CDR3, the full variable domain is EADIYQTPRYLVIGTGKKITLECSQTMGHDKMYWYQQDPGMELHLIHYSYGVNSTEKGDLSSESTVSRIRTEHFPLTLESARPSHTSQYLCASSEGTSGYNEQFFGPGTRLTVL.

This clonotype was observed a handful of times. The V and J genes are TRBV19 and TRBJ2-3; D possibly corresponds to TRBD1 (6 bases). Looked up from germline, CDR1 is LNHDA and CDR2 is SQIVND (reference sequence). The CDR3 is made up of 13 amino acids. Trimming took 6 bases from V and 6 from J, leaving 13 bases between them. This CDR3 reads CASSQGTFDTQYF. The CDR3 nucleotides are TGTGCCAGTAGCCAGGGGACATTTGATACGCAGTATTTT.

This clonotype turned up a few times. The chain has TRBV20-1 and TRBJ1-2; no definite D call. The CDR3 loop spans 14 amino acids. The V gene's germline CDR1 is DFQATT and CDR2 SNEGSKA (reference sequence). The V and J ends lost 6 bases and 2 bases respectively, with 16 bases between them. The CDR3 protein is CSAKSLGRNYGYTF. CDR3 coding DNA: TGCAGTGCGAAATCCCTCGGCAGGAACTATGGCTACACCTTC.

This clonotype was observed a few times. V gene TRBV30 combines with J gene TRBJ2-1; no definite D call. The CDR3 is 14 residues long. In germline, CDR1 is GTSNPN, CDR2 SVGIG (reference sequence). The germline V and J ends were trimmed by 1 base and 1 base, with 8 bases remaining between them. CDR3 DNA sequence: TGTGCCTGGAGTGGTAGCAGATCCTACAATGAGCAGTTCTTC. Encoded protein: CAWSGSRSYNEQFF.

The table lists this clonotype with many counts. This chain links TRBV6-2 or TRBV6-3 with TRBJ2-3; the match to TRBD1 covers 8 bases. This CDR3 is 14 amino acids long. The germline V gene encodes CDR1 MNHEY and CDR2 SVGEGT. Trimming cost V 2 bases and J 6 bases; bases outside gene matches: 4. This CDR3 is CASSYETGVDTQYF. The DNA of the CDR3 is TGTGCCAGCAGTTACGAGACAGGGGTTGATACGCAGTATTTT.

V usage is TRBV24-1 and J usage is TRBJ2-2, with D perhaps TRBD2 (6 bases). Germline CDR1 reads KGHDR; CDR2 reads SFDVKD. The CDR3 runs to 15 residues. V lost 5 bases, J lost 0 bases, and 9 bases lay in between. CDR3 DNA sequence: TGTGCCACCAGTGGGCCGGGGGCGAACACCGGGGAGCTGTTTTTT. This sequence encodes CATSGPGANTGELFF.

This clonotype was seen ten or more times. The V gene is TRBV5-1, the J gene TRBJ1-1; no firm D call. The CDR3 spans 11 residues. The germline CDR1 and CDR2 sequences are SGHRS and YFSETQ. V shed 6 bases and J shed 5 bases, with 8 bases lying between them. For the CDR3, the DNA is TGCGCCAGCAAATCCGTAACTGAAGCTTTCTTT. Its translation is CASKSVTEAFF. Full variable domain (rest looked up from reference TRBV5-1 and TRBJ1-1): KAGVTQTPRYLIKTRGQQVTLSCSPISGHRSVSWYQQTPGQGLQFLFEYFSETQRNKGNFPGRFSGRQFSNSRSEMNVSTLELGDSALYLCASKSVTEAFFGQGTRLTVV.

The CDR3 nucleotides are TGCGCCAGCAGCTTGACAGGGGGTCAGCCCCAGCATTTT. Its translation: CASSLTGGQPQHF. The chain carries TRBV5-1 and TRBJ1-5, with TRBD1 matching over 8 bases. V shed 1 base, J shed 6 bases, and the junction held 0 bases outside the gene matches. Germline CDR1 reads SGHRS; CDR2 reads YFSETQ. This CDR3 has 13 residues.

This chain uses TRBV12-3 or TRBV12-4 with TRBJ2-1; D not resolved. This CDR3 contains 14 residues. Trimming pared 6 bases from V and 5 bases from J, leaving 14 bases between. The CDR3 DNA reads TGTGCCAGCAGGCCTCAAGAAGCAGACAATGAGCAGTTCTTC. Translating it yields CASRPQEADNEQFF.